Below are 4 T cell receptor beta chains sequenced from a single sample in a study of regulatory T cells in long-lasting Graves disease. iRepertoire HTBI primers and Arm-PCR of CDR3 regions built TCR beta libraries. MiXCR was run by TCRdb on the multiplex PCR reads, yielding one entry per CDR3 protein. The repertoire holds over 450,000 distinct CDR3 sequences, with 12% as singletons. Stated time point: newly diagnosed GD, antithyroid drugs for less than 3 months. The TCR library was prepared using RNA isolated from PBMCs. The sample was also linked to a second study, of T cells in Graves' hyperthyroidism and ophthalmopathy.

Sequencing used peripheral blood mononuclear cells (PBMCs), obtained at new diagnosis, from a patient treated with antithyroid drugs. The source of these receptors is a woman in her twenties or thirties with Graves disease.

As concerns this clonotype: A much larger clone sits a single nucleotide away, making a read error possible. The gene calls are TRBV27 and TRBJ2-1; 10 bases match TRBD1. V dropped 0 bases and J dropped 5; count of bases not matched to a gene: 7. The CDR3 has 17 residues. Germline V gene data show CDR1 as MNHEY and CDR2 as SMNVEV (reference sequence). The CDR3 spells CASSLSGTGAGHNEQFF. The CDR3 DNA reads as TGTGCCAGCAGTTTATCGGGGACAGGGGCCGGGCACAATGAGCAGTTCTTC.

This clonotype was recorded at least ten times. The chain joins TRBV12-3 or TRBV12-4 to TRBJ2-3; D not certain. Trimming shortened V by 5 bases and J by 4 bases, and 13 bases separated the two germline ends. The CDR3 totals 14 residues. DNA for the CDR3: TGTGCCAGCAGTAACCAGCGTGGCGCAGATACGCAGTATTTT. It encodes CASSNQRGADTQYF.

In this sample, this clonotype turned up many times. The gene calls are TRBV11-3 and TRBJ2-1, with 14 bases aligning to TRBD2. V was clipped by 5 bases and J by 0 bases; unmatched bases: 9. Germline CDR1 is SGHNT and CDR2 is YENEEA. The CDR3 spans 19 residues. The CDR3 nucleotides are TGTGCCAGCAGCCCACCCGGGACTAGCGGGAGATACTCCTACAATGAGCAGTTCTTC. Protein: CASSPPGTSGRYSYNEQFF. The complete variable domain, with remaining parts taken from reference TRBV11-3 and TRBJ2-1, reads EAGVVQSPRYKIIEKKQPVAFWCNPISGHNTLYWYLQNLGQGPELLIRYENEEAVDDSQLPKDRFSAERLKGVDSTLKIQPAELGDSAVYLCASSPPGTSGRYSYNEQFFGPGTRLTVL.

J is TRBJ1-2 and V is TRBV20-1, with 10 nucleotides matching TRBD1. Looked up from germline, CDR1 is DFQATT and CDR2 is SNEGSKA (reference sequence). The CDR3 length is 15 residues. V trimming: 3 bases; J trimming: 3 bases; junction bases outside the gene matches: 7. Here the CDR3 reads CSARPWDRGYYGYTF. CDR3 nucleotide sequence: TGCAGTGCTAGGCCTTGGGACAGGGGCTACTATGGCTACACCTTC.